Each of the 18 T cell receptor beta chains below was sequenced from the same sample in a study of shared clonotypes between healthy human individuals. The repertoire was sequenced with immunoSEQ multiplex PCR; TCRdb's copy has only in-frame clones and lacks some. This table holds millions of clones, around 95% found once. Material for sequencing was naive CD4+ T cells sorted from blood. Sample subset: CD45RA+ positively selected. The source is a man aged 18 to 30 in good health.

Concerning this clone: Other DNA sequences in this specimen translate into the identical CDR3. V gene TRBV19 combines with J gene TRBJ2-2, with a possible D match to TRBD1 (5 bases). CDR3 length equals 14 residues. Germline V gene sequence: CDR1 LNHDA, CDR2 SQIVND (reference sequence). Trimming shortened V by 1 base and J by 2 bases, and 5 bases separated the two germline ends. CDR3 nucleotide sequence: TGTGCCAGTAGTATAGGGGGCAACACCGGGGAGCTGTTTTTT. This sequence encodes CASSIGGNTGELFF.

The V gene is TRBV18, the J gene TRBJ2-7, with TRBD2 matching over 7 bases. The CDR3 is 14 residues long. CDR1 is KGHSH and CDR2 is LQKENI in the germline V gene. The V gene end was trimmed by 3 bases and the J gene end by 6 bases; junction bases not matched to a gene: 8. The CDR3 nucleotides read TGTGCCAGCTCACCCGGGGAGGGTAGGCGCGAGCAGTACTTC. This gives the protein CASSPGEGRREQYF. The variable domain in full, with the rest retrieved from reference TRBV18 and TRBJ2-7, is NAGVMQNPRHLVRRRGQEARLRCSPMKGHSHVYWYRQLPEEGLKFMVYLQKENIIDESGMPKERFSAEFPKEGPSILRIQQVVRGDSAAYFCASSPGEGRREQYFGPGTRLTVT.

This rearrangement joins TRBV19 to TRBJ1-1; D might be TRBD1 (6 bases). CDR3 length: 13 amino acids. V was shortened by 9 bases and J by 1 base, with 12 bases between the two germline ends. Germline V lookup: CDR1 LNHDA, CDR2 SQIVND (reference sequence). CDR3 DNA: TGTGCCAGCAGCGGGACAAAGAACACTGAAGCTTTCTTT. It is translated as CASSGTKNTEAFF.

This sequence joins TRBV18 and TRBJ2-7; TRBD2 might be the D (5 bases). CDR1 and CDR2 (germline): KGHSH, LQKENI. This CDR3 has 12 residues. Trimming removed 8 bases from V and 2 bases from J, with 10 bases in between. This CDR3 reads CASRGSAYEQYF. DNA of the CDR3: TGTGCCAGCCGAGGGTCGGCCTACGAGCAGTACTTC. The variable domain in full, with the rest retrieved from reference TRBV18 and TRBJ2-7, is NAGVMQNPRHLVRRRGQEARLRCSPMKGHSHVYWYRQLPEEGLKFMVYLQKENIIDESGMPKERFSAEFPKEGPSILRIQQVVRGDSAAYFCASRGSAYEQYFGPGTRLTVT.

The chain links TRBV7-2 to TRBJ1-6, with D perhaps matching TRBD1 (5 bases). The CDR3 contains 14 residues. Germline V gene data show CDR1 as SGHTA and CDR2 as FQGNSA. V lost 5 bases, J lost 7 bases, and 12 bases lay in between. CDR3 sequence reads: CASSGRARNSPLHF. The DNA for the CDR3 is TGTGCCAGCAGCGGCAGGGCGAGAAATTCACCCCTCCACTTT. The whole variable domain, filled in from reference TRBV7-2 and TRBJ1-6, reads GAGVSQSPSNKVTEKGKDVELRCDPISGHTALYWYRQSLGQGLEFLIYFQGNSAPDKSGLPSDRFSAERTGGSVSTLTIQRTQQEDSAVYLCASSGRARNSPLHFGNGTRLTVT.

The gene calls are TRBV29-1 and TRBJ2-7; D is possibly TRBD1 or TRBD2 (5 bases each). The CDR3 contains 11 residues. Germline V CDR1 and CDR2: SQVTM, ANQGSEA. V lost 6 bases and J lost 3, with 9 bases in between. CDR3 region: CSVGDRYEQYF. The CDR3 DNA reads TGCAGCGTAGGGGACCGCTACGAGCAGTACTTC.

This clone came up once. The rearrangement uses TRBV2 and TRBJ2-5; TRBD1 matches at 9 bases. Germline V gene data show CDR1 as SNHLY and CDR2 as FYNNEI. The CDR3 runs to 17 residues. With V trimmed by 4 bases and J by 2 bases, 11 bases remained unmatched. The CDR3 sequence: CASSVGPGQGGQETQYF. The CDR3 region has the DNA TGTGCCAGCAGTGTGGGCCCGGGACAGGGAGGTCAAGAGACCCAGTACTTC.

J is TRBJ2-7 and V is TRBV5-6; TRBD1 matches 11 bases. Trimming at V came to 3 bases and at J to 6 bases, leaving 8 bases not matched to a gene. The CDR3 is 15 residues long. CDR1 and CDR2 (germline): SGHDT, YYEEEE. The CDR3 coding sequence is TGTGCCAGCAGCTCCACCGGGACAGGGGGTCTCGAGCAGTACTTC. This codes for CASSSTGTGGLEQYF.

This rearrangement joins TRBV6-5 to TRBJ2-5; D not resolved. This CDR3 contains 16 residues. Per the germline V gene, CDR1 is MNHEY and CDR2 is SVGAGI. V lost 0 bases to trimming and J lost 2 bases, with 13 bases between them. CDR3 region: CASSYSMLMKQETQYF. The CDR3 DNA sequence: TGTGCCAGCAGTTACTCGATGCTGATGAAACAAGAGACCCAGTACTTC.

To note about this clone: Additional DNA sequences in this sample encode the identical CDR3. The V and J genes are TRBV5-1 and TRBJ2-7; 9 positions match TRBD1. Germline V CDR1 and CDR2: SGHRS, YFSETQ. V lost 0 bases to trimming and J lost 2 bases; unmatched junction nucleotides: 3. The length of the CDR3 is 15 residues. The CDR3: CASSLAGQGPYEQYF. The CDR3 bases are TGCGCCAGCAGCTTGGCGGGACAGGGACCCTACGAGCAGTACTTC.

The CDR3 DNA is TGTGCCAGCAGCCAAAGCCTCCAGGCCCCCCTAGCCAAAAACATTCAGTACTTC. Protein sequence: CASSQSLQAPLAKNIQYF. The chain links TRBV11-2 to TRBJ2-4, with unresolved D. The germline gives CDR1 SGHAT, CDR2 FQNNGV. There are 18 residues in the CDR3. The V gene lost 5 bases and the J gene lost 0 bases, with 20 bases spanning the gap.

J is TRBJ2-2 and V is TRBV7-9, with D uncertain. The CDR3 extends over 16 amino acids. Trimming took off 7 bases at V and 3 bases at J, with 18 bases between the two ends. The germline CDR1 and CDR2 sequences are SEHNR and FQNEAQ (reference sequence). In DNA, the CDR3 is TGTGCCAGCACCCAAACTACACCTTATGACACCGGGGAGCTGTTTTTT. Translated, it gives CASTQTTPYDTGELFF.

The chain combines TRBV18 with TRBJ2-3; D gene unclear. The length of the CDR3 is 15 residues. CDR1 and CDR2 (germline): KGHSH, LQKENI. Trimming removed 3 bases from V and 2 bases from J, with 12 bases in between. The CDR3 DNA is TGTGCCAGCTCACCTCAGACTCGGAACACAGATACGCAGTATTTT. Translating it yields CASSPQTRNTDTQYF.

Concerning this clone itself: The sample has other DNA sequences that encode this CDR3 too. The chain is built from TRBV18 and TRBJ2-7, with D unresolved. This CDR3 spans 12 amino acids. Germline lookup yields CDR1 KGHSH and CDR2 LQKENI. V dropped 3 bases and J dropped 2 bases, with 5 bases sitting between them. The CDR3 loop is CASSPLPYEQYF. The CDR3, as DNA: TGTGCCAGCTCACCCCTACCCTACGAGCAGTACTTC.

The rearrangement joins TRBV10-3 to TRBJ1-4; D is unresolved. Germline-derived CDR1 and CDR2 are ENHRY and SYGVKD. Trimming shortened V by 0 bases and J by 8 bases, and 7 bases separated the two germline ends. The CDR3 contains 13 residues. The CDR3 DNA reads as TGTGCCATCAGTGAGTCGATGGACGAAAAACTGTTTTTT. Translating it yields CAISESMDEKLFF.

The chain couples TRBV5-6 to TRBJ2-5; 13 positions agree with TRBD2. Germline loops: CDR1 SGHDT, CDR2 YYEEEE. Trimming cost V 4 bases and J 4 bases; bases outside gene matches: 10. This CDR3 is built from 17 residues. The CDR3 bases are TGTGCCAGCAGCCTACGTGGACTAGCGGGAGATTCAGAGACCCAGTACTTC. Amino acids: CASSLRGLAGDSETQYF.

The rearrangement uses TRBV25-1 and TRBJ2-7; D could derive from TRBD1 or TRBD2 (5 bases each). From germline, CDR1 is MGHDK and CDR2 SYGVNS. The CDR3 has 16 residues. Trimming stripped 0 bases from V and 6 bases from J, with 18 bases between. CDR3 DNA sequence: TGTGCCAGCAGTGAATACTCCGAGGGGCGATCGGGCGAGCAGTACTTC. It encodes CASSEYSEGRSGEQYF.

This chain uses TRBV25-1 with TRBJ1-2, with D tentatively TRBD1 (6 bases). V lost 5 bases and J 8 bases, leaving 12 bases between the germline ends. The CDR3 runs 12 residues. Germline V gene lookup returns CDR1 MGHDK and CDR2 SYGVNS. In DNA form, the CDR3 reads TGTGCCAGCAGTACAGGGCGGGGAGGCTACACCTTC. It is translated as CASSTGRGGYTF.